Listed here is a single T cell receptor beta chain. TCRdb's copy holds only in-frame clones and misses some; the assay was immunoSEQ multiplex PCR. The table lists 130,000 to 150,000 clones, about 91% of them singletons. The sample belongs to a study of control samples from healthy donors and cancer patients. In germline, CDR1 is GTSNPN, CDR2 SVGIG (reference sequence). This CDR3 contains 15 residues. V lost 2 bases and J lost 9; bases outside the gene matches: 13. The chain carries TRBV30 and TRBJ2-3, with TRBD1 matching 8 bases. The sample comprised blood. The clonotype originates from a man aged 25 to 45 in good health. CDR3 sequence: CAWSWGDRRGSTQYF. The CDR3 DNA follows: TGTGCCTGGAGTTGGGGGGACAGGAGGGGTTCGACGCAGTATTTT.